These 10 T cell receptor beta chains were sequenced from one sample in a study of patients and donors after allogeneic stem cell transplantation. TCRdb redid the calling of the RT-PCR reads with MiXCR, one entry per CDR3 protein. The sample lists 4,000 to 5,000 distinct CDR3 sequences; 24% were seen once. Input material: blood, either unsorted or a sorted T cell fraction (not recorded which). All receptors come from a human donor who was either an allogeneic HSCT recipient or a stem cell or donor lymphocyte infusion donor (not recorded which). It is not recorded whose cells these are; they may come from a transplant donor.

This chain connects TRBV5-6 to TRBJ2-4, with D unclear. The germline V gene has CDR1 SGHDT and CDR2 YYEEEE. The CDR3 consists of 15 residues. V shed 4 bases and J shed 0 bases, with 11 bases lying between them. For the CDR3, the DNA is TGTGCCAGCAGCCACCGACGGCTAGCCAAAAACATTCAGTACTTC. Translation gives CASSHRRLAKNIQYF.

This clonotype has more than one count but fewer than ten. The chain combines TRBV7-8 with TRBJ2-2; possibly TRBD1 for D (5 bases). From germline, CDR1 is SGHVS and CDR2 FQNEAQ. Trimming stripped 1 base from V and 3 bases from J, with 9 bases between. This CDR3 is built from 15 residues. The CDR3 DNA reads as TGTGCCAGCAGCTTAGTGGCAGGGTACACCGGGGAGCTGTTTTTT. This gives the protein CASSLVAGYTGELFF. The complete variable domain, with remaining parts taken from reference TRBV7-8 and TRBJ2-2, reads GAGVSQSPRYKVAKRGQDVALRCDPISGHVSLFWYQQALGQGPEFLTYFQNEAQLDKSGLPSDRFFAERPEGSVSTLKIQRTQQEDSAVYLCASSLVAGYTGELFFGEGSRLTVL.

In its sample, this clonotype is medium-sized. The chain couples TRBV3-1 to TRBJ2-7; the D gene is possibly TRBD2 (5 bases). Trimming pared 3 bases from V and 3 bases from J, leaving 6 bases between. Germline CDR1 reads LGHDT; CDR2 reads YNNKEL (reference sequence). This CDR3 region has 12 residues. The CDR3 sequence is CASSHDYYEQYF. CDR3 DNA: TGTGCCAGCAGCCATGACTACTACGAGCAGTACTTC.

V gene TRBV5-1 combines with J gene TRBJ1-2, with 7 nucleotides matching TRBD1. V was clipped by 2 bases and J by 7 bases; unmatched bases: 5. Germline values: CDR1 SGHRS, CDR2 YFSETQ. This CDR3 has 13 amino acids. The CDR3 region is CASSFDRERGYTF. CDR3 DNA sequence: TGCGCCAGCAGCTTCGACAGGGAACGTGGCTACACCTTC.

This clonotype showed up just a few times. The chain combines TRBV20-1 with TRBJ2-7; a possible D gene is TRBD2 (6 bases). Trimming removed 3 bases from V and 4 bases from J, with 10 bases in between. This CDR3 contains 12 residues. The germline CDR1 and CDR2 sequences are DFQATT and SNEGSKA (reference sequence). CDR3 sequence (DNA): TGCAGTGCTAGCGGGAGAAGGTACGAGCAGTACTTC. Its translation: CSASGRRYEQYF.

The chain is built from TRBV10-1 and TRBJ2-2; 9 bases are shared with TRBD1. Germline values: CDR1 WNHNN, CDR2 SYGVQD (reference sequence). The CDR3 consists of 16 residues. After removal of 4 bases from V and 2 bases from J, the junction contained 5 bases not matched to a gene. This CDR3 is CASSAGTGYNTGELFF. The DNA of the CDR3 is TGCGCCAGCAGTGCCGGGACAGGGTATAACACCGGGGAGCTGTTTTTT.

This clonotype was detected a few times. V gene TRBV29-1 combines with J gene TRBJ2-1; 7 positions match TRBD1. The germline gives CDR1 SQVTM, CDR2 ANQGSEA. V lost 5 bases to trimming and J lost 1 base; unmatched junction nucleotides: 2. The CDR3 has 13 amino acids. CDR3 sequence (DNA): TGCAGCGTTAGGGGGCTGTCCTACAATGAGCAGTTCTTC. Its protein product is CSVRGLSYNEQFF.

Only a few counts were recorded for this clonotype. V and J are TRBV5-8 and TRBJ2-7, with 7 bases matching TRBD2. The CDR3 runs 17 residues. Trimming cost V 2 bases and J 0 bases; bases outside gene matches: 11. From germline, CDR1 is SGHTS and CDR2 YDEGEE. The CDR3 nucleotides are TGTGCCAGCAGCTTTAGAGCGGGACGCCGACACTCCTACGAGCAGTACTTC. The encoded protein is CASSFRAGRRHSYEQYF.

V gene TRBV7-2 combines with J gene TRBJ2-3, with unresolved D. CDR3 size: 14 residues. V dropped 6 bases and J dropped 4 bases, with 14 bases sitting between them. The germline V gene encodes CDR1 SGHTA and CDR2 FQGNSA. DNA of the CDR3: TGTGCCAGCAGTTACCCGGCATTCGCAGATACGCAGTATTTT. Its translation is CASSYPAFADTQYF.

This clonotype was seen only once. The chain joins TRBV7-2 to TRBJ2-3; D perhaps matches TRBD1 (6 bases). From germline, CDR1 is SGHTA and CDR2 FQGNSA. The CDR3 has 13 amino acids. Trimming pared 5 bases from V and 4 bases from J, leaving 10 bases between. The CDR3 reads CASSLQGADTQYF. The CDR3 region has the DNA TGTGCCAGCAGCCTACAGGGTGCAGATACGCAGTATTTT.